This T cell receptor beta chain was identified in a study of blood T cell repertoires in COVID-19 (dated by TCRdb to between 2020 and 2021). Background on the whole study: Collaborator samples came from the United States, Italy and Spain and covered acute and convalescent phases of COVID-19. The prospective study material was composed of cDNA or gDNA derived from T cells, B-cell-depleted T cells, or PBMCs. Subjects who had been exposed to COVID-19, were actively infected with it, or had recovered from it provided the deeply sampled blood TCRbeta repertoires that made up the dataset. A freely available public database, intended as a resource for researchers studying the immune response to SARS-CoV-2, is where the repertoires were released. Samples were obtained from the ongoing ImmuneRACE study (first 160 participants) and from 1,000 to 1,500 subjects provided by 6 global collaborators. A de-identified subject ID, COVID-19 status, age in years and sex were almost always included in the sample metadata. Where available, HLA class I and class II types were obtained from metadata supplied by the sample provider rather than from assay-based typing.

TCRbeta CDR3 regions were amplified from genomic DNA by means of the immunoSEQ Assay, a bias-controlled multiplex PCR. Processing in the source paper ran as follows. The number of nucleated cells in each sample was estimated by amplification of reference gene primers within the assay. To quantify the absolute abundance of each unique TCRbeta CDR3 rearrangement, sequence reads were collapsed and filtered. For each sample, productive Simpson clonality was calculated as the square root of Simpson's diversity index across productive rearrangements. In its TCRdb copy, this immuneACCESS table keeps in-frame sequences only and misses some clones. Where compared with another copy, unresolved V genes explain less than half of these, and the others have no known cause. The D gene and trimming were derived from the DNA, and the V and J assignments and clone size from that table. This sample holds some 260,000 clones; 75% to 90% were observed only once. The ten largest clones add up to about 6% of the sample.

Overall study results and their limits: How much clinical and demographic metadata was included differed by source and by participant, and the metadata was provided uncurated.

Enrolling through a virtual design, the prospective study's participants ranged in age from roughly 18 to 89 years and lived across about two dozen United States geographic areas. To assign participants to cohorts, the prospective study relied on clinical history that participants themselves reported in a screening survey and a study questionnaire. Mobile phlebotomists in the prospective study collected whole blood, serum and a nasopharyngeal or oropharyngeal swab from every participant. Additional blood draws and questionnaires over an approximately two-month period could optionally be provided by prospective study participants. Prospective study blood samples were shipped either frozen or at room temperature before DNA extraction. With regard to this clone: What antigen it recognizes has not been identified. Base quality data are lacking; no much larger clone is found one base away.

Germline trimming amounts to 4 bases on V and 4 bases on J, with 11 as the count of junction bases outside the gene matches. From its cysteine to its phenylalanine, the CDR3 spans 16 amino acids. The CDR3 DNA has 48 bases and is translated from base 1. For CDR1 and CDR2, the germline V gene lists MNHNS and SASEGT. The rearranged segments are TRBV6-1 and TRBJ2-7, with TRBD1 identical over 9 junction bases. Sequencing input: PBMCs or T cells enriched from blood (not recorded which). The sequence was obtained from a woman aged 30 to 39 with acute COVID-19. The nucleotide sequence is given as TGTGCCAGCAGTGCCATCTGGGGACAGGGACTATACGAGCAGTACTTC. This is translated as CASSAIWGQGLYEQYF.